This record looks at one T cell receptor beta chain sequence and its context. Its target is unknown. The record originates from a study of post-analysis software for immune sequencing data. Study-wide results and limits: TRBV5-6, TRBV5-1 and TRBV20-1 were among several TRBV segments more frequent in patients than controls.

Germline CDR1 and CDR2: SGHTA and FQGTGA. The germline V and J ends were trimmed by 0 bases and 9 bases, with 15 bases remaining between them. This CDR3 is 16 amino acids long. The authors incorporated unique molecular identifiers into the TCR beta cDNA libraries. TCRdb reprocessed the PCR reads via MiXCR and lists one record per CDR3 protein. The sample has 820,000 or so distinct CDR3 sequences, approximately 50% seen once. The receptor's source is a girl under 18 with multiple sclerosis. V gene TRBV7-3 combines with J gene TRBJ1-6; D is uncertain. The sample consisted of blood. The CDR3 coding sequence is TGTGCCAGCAGCTTAACAGGAGCCGGGTTTGGTTCACCCCTCCACTTT. Amino acids: CASSLTGAGFGSPLHF.